These T cell receptor beta chains were read from a single sample in a study of shared clonotypes between healthy human individuals. Clones were read by immunoSEQ multiplex PCR, and TCRdb kept only the in-frame ones, dropping some. Of over a million clones in the sample, 95% to 99% were seen once. The sequenced sample consisted of naive CD4+ T cells sorted from blood. The receptors come from a man under 40 in good health. Both conserved end residues are part of each CDR3. The D gene is left open where the match is weak. For some rows the clone size is stated as once, few or many, or as a class when expanded; others skip it.

TRBV30	NA	NA	TRBJ1-3	TGTGCCTCTCCAACGAGGGAAGGGTCTGGAAACACCATATATTTT	CASPTREGSGNTIYF
TRBV19	NA	once	TRBJ1-3	TGTGCCAGTAGTATAAGCCGGCGACTGGGAAACACCATATATTTT	CASSISRRLGNTIYF
TRBV5-1	TRBD2	NA	TRBJ2-1	TGCGCCAGCCGTGGACTAGCGGGAGGAGGAAAATCCTACAATGAGCAGTTCTTC	CASRGLAGGGKSYNEQFF
TRBV7-2	TRBD2	NA	TRBJ2-3	TGTGCCAGCAGCTTAAGCGGGAGGGTTTCAGATACGCAGTATTTT	CASSLSGRVSDTQYF
TRBV5-4	TRBD2	NA	TRBJ2-1	TGTGCCAGCAGCCTCGGGACTAGCGGTTACAATGAGCAGTTCTTC	CASSLGTSGYNEQFF
TRBV11-2	NA	NA	TRBJ2-5	TGTGCCAGCAGTCCCCAGGTCCAAGAGACCCAGTACTTC	CASSPQVQETQYF
TRBV6-5	NA	NA	TRBJ1-2	TGTGCCAGCAGTTACGACGGAACAAGGCTTGGCTACACCTTC	CASSYDGTRLGYTF
TRBV5-6	TRBD1	NA	TRBJ2-7	TGTGCCAGCAGCTTGGGGCAGGGGGTTGACGAGCAGTACTTC	CASSLGQGVDEQYF
TRBV19	NA	NA	TRBJ2-6	TGTGCCAGTAGTATGGTCTGGACTGGGGCCAACGTCCTGACTTTC	CASSMVWTGANVLTF
TRBV9	NA	NA	TRBJ1-1	TGTGCCAGCAGCGTCGGGGGGGCGATCACTGAAGCTTTCTTT	CASSVGGAITEAFF
TRBV27	NA	NA	TRBJ2-6	TGTGCCAGCAGTGCGGTCGGGGCTGGGGCCAACGTCCTGACTTTC	CASSAVGAGANVLTF
TRBV6-5	NA	NA	TRBJ2-7	TGTGCCAGCAGTTACTTGCGGGAACCTAACGAGCAGTACTTC	CASSYLREPNEQYF
TRBV18	TRBD1	NA	TRBJ2-5	TGTGCCAGCTCACTACAGGGGGGATTCAAAGAGACCCAGTACTTC	CASSLQGGFKETQYF
TRBV14	TRBD2	NA	TRBJ2-1	TGTGCCAGCAGCGGGCTAGCGGATTTTGATGAGCAGTTCTTC	CASSGLADFDEQFF
TRBV5-1	TRBD1	NA	TRBJ2-7	TGCGCCAGCAGCTTGGCCACTGACCCGGGACAGACCTACGAGCAGTACTTC	CASSLATDPGQTYEQYF
TRBV5-4	TRBD1	NA	TRBJ2-7	TGTGCCAGCAGCTTGCAGGCGGGCAGGGGGCGATATAACGAGCAGTACTTC	CASSLQAGRGRYNEQYF
TRBV11-3	NA	NA	TRBJ2-2	TGTGCCAGCAGCCGCGCGACCGGGGTGTCCGGGGAGCTGTTTTTT	CASSRATGVSGELFF
TRBV28	NA	NA	TRBJ2-7	TGTGCCAGCAAGTCGACAGAAGTCTACGAGCAGTACTTC	CASKSTEVYEQYF
TRBV18	NA	NA	TRBJ1-1	TGTGCCAGCTCACCTGGACAGCCCACTGAAGCTTTCTTT	CASSPGQPTEAFF
TRBV28	NA	NA	TRBJ1-5	TGTGCCAGCAGTTTGTTAGGGGCTAAGCCCCAGCATTTT	CASSLLGAKPQHF
TRBV11-2	TRBD1	NA	TRBJ2-2	TGTGCCACCCAACAGGGGCTGAACACCGGGGAGCTGTTTTTT	CATQQGLNTGELFF
TRBV6-6	TRBD1	NA	TRBJ2-7	TGTGCCAGCAGCCAGAACCGGGACAGGGTTTACTACGAGCAGTACTTC	CASSQNRDRVYYEQYF
TRBV18	NA	NA	TRBJ2-1	TGTGCCAGCTCACCACTCGGGGGGCCTTGGAGTGAGCAGTTCTTC	CASSPLGGPWSEQFF
TRBV18	NA	NA	TRBJ2-7	TGTGCCAGCTCACCACGGGAAGGATTCTCCTACGAGCAGTACTTC	CASSPREGFSYEQYF
TRBV6-5	NA	NA	TRBJ2-5	TGTGCCAGCAGCTACCAAATAGACGGTCAAGAGACCCAGTACTTC	CASSYQIDGQETQYF
TRBV4-3	NA	NA	TRBJ2-7	TGCGCCAGCAGCCAGCAACCGGGACGACACTACGAGCAGTACTTC	CASSQQPGRHYEQYF
TRBV7-6	NA	NA	TRBJ1-3	TGTGCCAGCAGCTTTTGGACGGATCCGAGCTCTGGAAACACCATATATTTT	CASSFWTDPSSGNTIYF